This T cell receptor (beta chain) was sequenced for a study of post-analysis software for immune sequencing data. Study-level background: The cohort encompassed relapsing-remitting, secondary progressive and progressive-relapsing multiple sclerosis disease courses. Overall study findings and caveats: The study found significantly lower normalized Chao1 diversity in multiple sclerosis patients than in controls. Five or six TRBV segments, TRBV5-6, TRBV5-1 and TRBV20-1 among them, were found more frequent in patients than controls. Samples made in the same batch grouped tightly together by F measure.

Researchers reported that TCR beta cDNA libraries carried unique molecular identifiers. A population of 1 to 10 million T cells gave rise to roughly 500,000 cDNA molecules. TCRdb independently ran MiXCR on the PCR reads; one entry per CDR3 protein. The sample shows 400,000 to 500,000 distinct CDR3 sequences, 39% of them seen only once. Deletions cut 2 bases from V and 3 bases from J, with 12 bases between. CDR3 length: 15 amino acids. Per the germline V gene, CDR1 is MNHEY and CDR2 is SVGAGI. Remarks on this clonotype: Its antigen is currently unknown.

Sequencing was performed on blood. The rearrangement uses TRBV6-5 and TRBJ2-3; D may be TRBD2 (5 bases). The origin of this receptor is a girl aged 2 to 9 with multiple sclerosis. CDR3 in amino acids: CASSYGRVETDTQYF. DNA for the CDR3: TGTGCCAGCAGTTACGGGAGAGTGGAAACAGATACGCAGTATTTT.